Listed below are T cell receptor beta chains from one sample, sequenced in a study of cytomegalovirus exposure and HLA in healthy donors. Assay used: immunoSEQ multiplex PCR; TCRdb lists only in-frame clones, some missing. The table has fewer than 60,000 clones, roughly nine tenths seen once. Specimen: PBMCs. These receptors all come from a woman aged 18 to 35 in good health and CMV-seronegative. The conserved cysteine and the conserved F or W are not part of the CDR3 here. Fields, in order: V gene, J gene, CDR3 protein.

>TRBV14|TRBJ1-2
ASSQGGQVNYGYT
>TRBV13|TRBJ2-2
ASSLLRDTTGELF
>TRBV7-6|TRBJ1-5
ASSPGTGPYQPQH
>TRBV7-9|TRBJ2-3
ASSLPSRGTDTQY
>TRBV14|TRBJ2-3
ASSRQGSSTDTQY
>TRBV5-4|TRBJ1-6
ASSRVDRVGSPLH
>TRBV6-6|TRBJ2-7
ASSPGQGHGEQY
>TRBV18|TRBJ2-3
ASSPAGGPGDTQY
>TRBV25-1|TRBJ2-5
ASSEWGTQY
>TRBV4-1|TRBJ2-1
ASSQVDIVSYNEQF
>TRBV11-2|TRBJ2-3
ASSQGTSEFTDTQY
>TRBV21-1|TRBJ2-7
ASSTGLAGLPYEQY
>TRBV7-9|TRBJ2-7
ASSSGQISYEQY
>TRBV4-3|TRBJ2-1
ASSQDRTGYYNEQF
>TRBV5-4|TRBJ1-6
ASSLNREGSPLH
>TRBV6-1|TRBJ1-1
ASSETGTVPRETEAF
>TRBV27|TRBJ2-7
ASSWTRTYEQY
>TRBV30|TRBJ1-6
ALGQGLATLH
>TRBV28|TRBJ1-1
ASSVAEANTEAF
>TRBV6-5|TRBJ1-6
ASSNTGNSPLH
>TRBV4-2|TRBJ2-7
ASSQDRSLVDYVSEQY
>TRBV5-1|TRBJ2-5
ASTLGLEAMGAETQY
>TRBV7-9|TRBJ2-5
ASSRDRGQETQY
>TRBV6-1|TRBJ2-7
ASSDPPGQAYEQY
>TRBV27|TRBJ2-3
ASSLLTLAGITDTQY
>TRBV14|TRBJ2-3
ASSQDPGTGYSWTDTQY
>TRBV19|TRBJ1-1
ASSIGAGGPGTEAF
>TRBV5-1|TRBJ2-3
ASSLEGRTTDTQY
>TRBV5-1|TRBJ2-7
ASSLSTSGRHEQY
>TRBV10-3|TRBJ1-3
AIRGSTGLSGNTIY
>TRBV6-6|TRBJ2-3
ASSHRQGTDTQY
>TRBV6-6|TRBJ2-6
ASSYGPGANVLT
>TRBV19|TRBJ2-7
ASRSGTSSSYEQY
>TRBV7-9|TRBJ1-1
ASSEPGGPTEAF
>TRBV18|TRBJ2-5
ASSPKGETQY